Presented here are 15 T cell receptor beta chains from one specimen sequenced in a study of regulatory T cells in long-lasting Graves disease. Time point in this sample: persistent/refractory GD, antithyroid drugs over 5 years with positive TRAb. Construction of the TCR library relied on RNA isolated from PBMCs. The TCR beta library used iRepertoire HTBI primers with Arm-PCR amplification of CDR3. TCRdb used MiXCR to reprocess the multiplex PCR reads, holding one entry per CDR3 protein. The sample holds under 350,000 distinct CDR3 sequences, roughly a fifth seen once. The source material was peripheral blood mononuclear cells (PBMCs), sampled when the disease was refractory, from a patient treated with antithyroid drugs. All receptors derive from a female donor with Graves disease.

The chain carries TRBV10-3 and TRBJ2-2, with D perhaps matching TRBD2 (5 bases). Trimming removed 3 bases from V and 0 bases from J, with 17 bases in between. There are 18 residues in the CDR3. Germline-derived CDR1 and CDR2 are ENHRY and SYGVKD. CDR3 protein: CAISDLVGDRTNTGELFF. CDR3 nucleotide sequence: TGTGCCATCAGTGACTTGGTGGGAGATCGGACGAACACCGGGGAGCTGTTTTTT.

This clonotype was found a few times. The chain carries TRBV10-3 and TRBJ2-5, with unresolved D. V was pared by 0 bases and J by 5 bases, with 4 bases between. This CDR3 comprises 12 residues. Germline lookup yields CDR1 ENHRY and CDR2 SYGVKD. The CDR3 protein is CAISESPETQYF. The CDR3 DNA reads TGTGCCATCAGTGAGTCCCCCGAGACCCAGTACTTC.

V usage is TRBV4-2 and J usage is TRBJ2-4; tentative D call: TRBD1 (6 bases). This CDR3 contains 14 residues. Trimming removed 1 base at V and 5 bases at J, with 9 bases between. CDR1 and CDR2 from the germline V gene are LGHNA and YNFKEQ. CDR3: CASSQVGGENIQYF. Written as DNA, the CDR3 is TGTGCCAGCAGCCAAGTTGGGGGCGAAAACATTCAGTACTTC.

This clonotype showed up just a few times. The chain joins TRBV12-3 or TRBV12-4 to TRBJ2-4; possible D gene TRBD1, 6 bases. V gave up 1 base and J gave up 7 bases, with 8 bases separating them. The CDR3 contains 13 residues. The CDR3 loop reads CASSLGTVNIQYF. Written as DNA, the CDR3 is TGTGCCAGCAGTTTAGGGACAGTGAACATTCAGTACTTC.

This chain uses TRBV5-1 with TRBJ2-1; TRBD2 aligns across 8 bases. Germline assignment: CDR1 SGHRS and CDR2 YFSETQ. Trimming at V came to 0 bases and at J to 10 bases, leaving 6 bases not matched to a gene. The CDR3 totals 14 residues. The CDR3 DNA sequence: TGCGCCAGCAGCTTGGGTCAGCGGGAGCACGAGCAGTTCTTC. Residues: CASSLGQREHEQFF.

This clonotype was observed many times. The rearrangement uses TRBV28 and TRBJ1-2; the D is unclear. The CDR3 is 11 amino acids. V lost 8 bases, J lost 4 bases, and 8 bases lay in between. Germline CDR1 reads MDHEN; CDR2 reads SYDVKM. The CDR3 DNA sequence: TGTGCCAGCCGATCAGCCTATGGCTACACCTTC. It yields the protein CASRSAYGYTF.

This clonotype was found many times. The rearrangement joins TRBV7-2 to TRBJ1-2; a possible D gene is TRBD1 (6 bases). Germline V gene lookup returns CDR1 SGHTA and CDR2 FQGNSA. The CDR3 loop spans 14 amino acids. The V end lost 1 base, the J end lost 5 bases, and 11 bases lay between the germline ends. This chain's CDR3 is CASSLEGQGYGYTF. In DNA, the CDR3 is TGTGCCAGCAGCTTAGAGGGACAAGGGTATGGCTACACCTTC.

This clonotype has ten or more counts. The chain uses TRBV7-2 and TRBJ2-5; tentatively, D is TRBD2 (6 bases). V was clipped by 5 bases and J by 3 bases, with 16 bases between them. Looked up from germline, CDR1 is SGHTA and CDR2 is FQGNSA. The CDR3 runs 15 residues. The CDR3 spells CASSRSGRREETQYF. Written as DNA, the CDR3 is TGTGCCAGCAGCCGATCAGGACGGAGGGAAGAGACCCAGTACTTC.

The chain is built from TRBV11-1 and TRBJ1-1; possible D gene TRBD1, 5 bases. The CDR3 spans 15 residues. In germline, CDR1 is SGHAT, CDR2 FQDESV (reference sequence). The V end was cut by 5 bases, the J end by 0 bases, with 13 bases between. The CDR3 loop is CASSVRDVLNTEAFF. In DNA, the CDR3 is TGTGCCAGCAGCGTACGGGACGTACTGAACACTGAAGCTTTCTTT.

This clonotype has ten or more counts. J is TRBJ1-1 and V is TRBV6-5; D is possibly TRBD1 (5 bases). The germline CDR1 and CDR2 sequences are MNHEY and SVGAGI. The CDR3 consists of 12 residues. V was shortened by 2 bases and J by 10 bases, with 11 bases between the two germline ends. This CDR3 reads CASSYAGLSAFF. The CDR3 bases are TGTGCCAGCAGTTACGCAGGGTTGTCAGCTTTCTTT.

This clonotype was detected ten times or more. The rearrangement joins TRBV2 to TRBJ2-7; D gene ambiguous. Between the trimmed V and J ends, which lost 8 bases and 3 bases, there was a span of 8 bases. CDR3 length: 11 amino acids. Germline assignment: CDR1 SNHLY and CDR2 FYNNEI. Here the CDR3 DNA reads TGTGCCAGCTGTCAGGACTACGAGCAGTACTTC. It yields the protein CASCQDYEQYF.

At least ten counts were recorded for this clonotype. This chain connects TRBV28 to TRBJ2-7; 9 positions match TRBD2. V was clipped by 3 bases and J by 3 bases; unmatched bases: 9. CDR1 MDHEN and CDR2 SYDVKM come from the germline V gene. This CDR3 comprises 16 residues. The CDR3 DNA is TGTGCCAGCAGTTTCTTATCGGGACTAGCCGTCTACGAGCAGTACTTC. Translated: CASSFLSGLAVYEQYF.

This clonotype was seen a few times. The chain joins TRBV29-1 to TRBJ2-5; D may be TRBD1 or TRBD2 (5 bases each). The CDR3 is 15 amino acids. Germline values: CDR1 SQVTM, CDR2 ANQGSEA. The V end lost 2 bases, the J end lost 1 base, and 14 bases lay between the germline ends. CDR3 DNA sequence: TGCAGCGTTGAATTCGCTTGGGGGTCCCAAGAGACCCAGTACTTC. Translating gives CSVEFAWGSQETQYF.

This clonotype came up many times. The chain employs TRBV5-1 and TRBJ2-7, with D unresolved. The CDR3 has 12 residues. Per the germline V gene, CDR1 is SGHRS and CDR2 is YFSETQ. Trimming removed 4 bases at V and 7 bases at J, with 12 bases between. The CDR3 DNA sequence: TGCGCCAGCAGCCTTCTCTCTGGAGAGCAGTACTTC. The encoded protein is CASSLLSGEQYF. Full variable domain (remainder filled in from reference TRBV5-1 and TRBJ2-7): KAGVTQTPRYLIKTRGQQVTLSCSPISGHRSVSWYQQTPGQGLQFLFEYFSETQRNKGNFPGRFSGRQFSNSRSEMNVSTLELGDSALYLCASSLLSGEQYFGPGTRLTVT.

The sample holds many counts of this clonotype. The V and J genes are TRBV6-1 and TRBJ2-2, with D maybe TRBD1 (6 bases). The CDR3 is made up of 22 amino acids. From germline, CDR1 is MNHNS and CDR2 SASEGT. Trimming removed 3 bases at V and 0 bases at J, with 29 bases between. CDR3 sequence reads: CASSDTGYVRDTSNANTGELFF. The DNA of the CDR3 is TGTGCCAGCAGTGACACGGGATATGTGAGGGACACGAGCAACGCGAACACCGGGGAGCTGTTTTTT.